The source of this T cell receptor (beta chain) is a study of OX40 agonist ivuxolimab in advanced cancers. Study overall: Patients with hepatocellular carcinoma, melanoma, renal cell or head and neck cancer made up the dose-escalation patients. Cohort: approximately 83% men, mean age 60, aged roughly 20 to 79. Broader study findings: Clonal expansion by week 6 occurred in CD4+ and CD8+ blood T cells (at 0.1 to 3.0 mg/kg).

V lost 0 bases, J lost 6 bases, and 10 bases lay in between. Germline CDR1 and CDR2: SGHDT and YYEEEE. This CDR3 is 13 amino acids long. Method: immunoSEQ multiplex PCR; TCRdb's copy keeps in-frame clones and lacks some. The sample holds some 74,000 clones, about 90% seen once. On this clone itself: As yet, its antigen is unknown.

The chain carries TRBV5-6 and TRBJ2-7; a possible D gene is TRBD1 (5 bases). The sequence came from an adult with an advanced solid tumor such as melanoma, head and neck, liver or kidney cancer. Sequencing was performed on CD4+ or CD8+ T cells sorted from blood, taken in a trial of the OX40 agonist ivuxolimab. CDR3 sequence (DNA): TGTGCCAGCAGCTTGGTTCAGGGCGCCGAGCAGTACTTC. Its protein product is CASSLVQGAEQYF.